The rows below give T cell receptor beta chains drawn from one sample of a study of OX40 agonist ivuxolimab in advanced cancers. The protocol was immunoSEQ multiplex PCR, while the TCRdb copy is restricted to in-frame clones and leaves out a portion. Of over 50,000 clones in the sample, 92% were seen once. The starting material was CD4+ or CD8+ T cells sorted from blood, obtained in a trial of the OX40 agonist ivuxolimab. The receptors were gathered from an adult with an advanced solid tumor such as melanoma, head and neck, liver or kidney cancer. CDR3s include the opening cysteine and the closing phenylalanine or tryptophan. The order of the fields is CDR3 DNA, CDR3 protein, J gene, V gene, D gene, clone size. D genes are given only for firm matches. The size field is filled for only some rows; it gives once, few, many or a size class.

CDR3 DNA: TGTGCCAGCAGCACCCGGGGCACAGATACGCAGTATTTT; CDR3 protein: CASSTRGTDTQYF; J gene: TRBJ2-3; V gene: TRBV13; D gene: NA; clone size: NA
CDR3 DNA: TGCAGCGTTGAAGATGGCCGCGGACAGGGGTTAAAAGAGACCCAGTACTTC; CDR3 protein: CSVEDGRGQGLKETQYF; J gene: TRBJ2-5; V gene: TRBV29-1; D gene: TRBD1; clone size: NA
CDR3 DNA: TGTGCCACCAGCAGAGAAGAGTGGGATGAGCAGTTCTTC; CDR3 protein: CATSREEWDEQFF; J gene: TRBJ2-1; V gene: TRBV15; D gene: NA; clone size: NA
CDR3 DNA: TGTGCCAGCAGTTACGCGGCCTCCTACGAGCAGTACTTC; CDR3 protein: CASSYAASYEQYF; J gene: TRBJ2-7; V gene: TRBV6-5; D gene: NA; clone size: NA
CDR3 DNA: TGCGCCAGCAGCTTGGTCACAGATGAAAAACTGTTTTTT; CDR3 protein: CASSLVTDEKLFF; J gene: TRBJ1-4; V gene: TRBV5-1; D gene: NA; clone size: NA
CDR3 DNA: TGTGCCTGGAGTGTTGGGGGACCCTACGAGCAGTACTTC; CDR3 protein: CAWSVGGPYEQYF; J gene: TRBJ2-7; V gene: TRBV30; D gene: NA; clone size: NA
CDR3 DNA: TGTGCCAACGGGGGGCAGGGAGGCAATCAGCCCCAGCATTTT; CDR3 protein: CANGGQGGNQPQHF; J gene: TRBJ1-5; V gene: TRBV28; D gene: NA; clone size: NA
CDR3 DNA: TGTGCCTGGAGTAGGGCAAGCACAGATACGCAGTATTTT; CDR3 protein: CAWSRASTDTQYF; J gene: TRBJ2-3; V gene: TRBV30; D gene: NA; clone size: NA
CDR3 DNA: TGTGCCAGCAGTTTCGCCAGGGTCTATGGCTACACCTTC; CDR3 protein: CASSFARVYGYTF; J gene: TRBJ1-2; V gene: TRBV28; D gene: NA; clone size: NA
CDR3 DNA: TGCGCCAGCAGCCAAGAGGGAGGACAGTTGTATGGCTACACCTTC; CDR3 protein: CASSQEGGQLYGYTF; J gene: TRBJ1-2; V gene: TRBV4-3; D gene: NA; clone size: NA
CDR3 DNA: TGTGCCAGCAGCTTCCTAGCGCGCGATGAGCAGTTCTTC; CDR3 protein: CASSFLARDEQFF; J gene: TRBJ2-1; V gene: TRBV7-9; D gene: NA; clone size: NA
CDR3 DNA: TGTGCCAGCAGTTACGAACCAGCGGGGGGGCCTGATGAGCAGTTCTTC; CDR3 protein: CASSYEPAGGPDEQFF; J gene: TRBJ2-1; V gene: TRBV6-5; D gene: TRBD2; clone size: NA
CDR3 DNA: TGTGCCAGCAGCCAAGAAGGGGGGGAGACAGGGGTGCCCCAGCATTTT; CDR3 protein: CASSQEGGETGVPQHF; J gene: TRBJ1-5; V gene: TRBV4-2; D gene: TRBD1; clone size: NA
CDR3 DNA: TGTGCCAGTAGTATATGGCGGTACCCAATCAATCAGCCCCAGCATTTT; CDR3 protein: CASSIWRYPINQPQHF; J gene: TRBJ1-5; V gene: TRBV19; D gene: NA; clone size: once
CDR3 DNA: TGTGCCAGCAGTTTAGCGGGGGAGAGCTCCTACGAGCAGTACTTC; CDR3 protein: CASSLAGESSYEQYF; J gene: TRBJ2-7; V gene: TRBV28; D gene: TRBD2; clone size: NA
CDR3 DNA: TGTGCCAGCAGTTTACAAAACCGGCCCTACGAGCAGTACTTC; CDR3 protein: CASSLQNRPYEQYF; J gene: TRBJ2-7; V gene: TRBV28; D gene: NA; clone size: NA
CDR3 DNA: TGTGCCTGGAGGGTGGGCGGGGAGCTGTTTTTT; CDR3 protein: CAWRVGGELFF; J gene: TRBJ2-2; V gene: TRBV30; D gene: NA; clone size: NA
CDR3 DNA: TGCGCCAGCAGCTTGGGGGAGCCCGGGGAGCTGTTTTTT; CDR3 protein: CASSLGEPGELFF; J gene: TRBJ2-2; V gene: TRBV5-1; D gene: NA; clone size: NA
CDR3 DNA: TGCGCCAGCAGCCAATTAGACGGGGTGGAAGGGTTTGGCTACACCTTC; CDR3 protein: CASSQLDGVEGFGYTF; J gene: TRBJ1-2; V gene: TRBV4-3; D gene: NA; clone size: NA
CDR3 DNA: TGCGCCAGCAGCCAAGCCGACAGGGGAAGCACAGATACGCAGTATTTT; CDR3 protein: CASSQADRGSTDTQYF; J gene: TRBJ2-3; V gene: TRBV4-3; D gene: TRBD1; clone size: NA
CDR3 DNA: TGTGCTAGTGGCTCGACAGAACCTAATGAAAAACTGTTTTTT; CDR3 protein: CASGSTEPNEKLFF; J gene: TRBJ1-4; V gene: TRBV12-5; D gene: NA; clone size: few
CDR3 DNA: TGTGCCAGTAGTATAGGGTACGGCAACACCGGGGAGCTGTTTTTT; CDR3 protein: CASSIGYGNTGELFF; J gene: TRBJ2-2; V gene: TRBV19; D gene: NA; clone size: NA
CDR3 DNA: TGTGCCAGCAGCGATACAGGGGCCAACTATGGCTACACCTTC; CDR3 protein: CASSDTGANYGYTF; J gene: TRBJ1-2; V gene: TRBV9; D gene: TRBD1; clone size: NA
CDR3 DNA: TGTGCCAGCAGCGTAGGCGGGGCGGCCTTCGGGACCGGGGAGCTGTTTTTT; CDR3 protein: CASSVGGAAFGTGELFF; J gene: TRBJ2-2; V gene: TRBV9; D gene: NA; clone size: NA
CDR3 DNA: TGTGCCAGCAGCTTGGGGGGAGACACAGGGAGCGCTGAAGCTTTCTTT; CDR3 protein: CASSLGGDTGSAEAFF; J gene: TRBJ1-1; V gene: TRBV5-4; D gene: NA; clone size: once
CDR3 DNA: TGTGCCAGCAGTTTAGGAGGGGGCGAAGGGTACATTCAGTACTTC; CDR3 protein: CASSLGGGEGYIQYF; J gene: TRBJ2-4; V gene: TRBV28; D gene: NA; clone size: NA
CDR3 DNA: TGTGCCAGCAGCTTAGGGACAGGGGATAATCAGCCCCAGCATTTT; CDR3 protein: CASSLGTGDNQPQHF; J gene: TRBJ1-5; V gene: TRBV7-9; D gene: TRBD1; clone size: NA
CDR3 DNA: TGTGCCAGCGGCTTCCCGGACACCTATGGCTACACCTTC; CDR3 protein: CASGFPDTYGYTF; J gene: TRBJ1-2; V gene: TRBV27; D gene: NA; clone size: NA
CDR3 DNA: TGTGCCAGCAGCGGAAATCAGGGGAACACTGAAGCTTTCTTT; CDR3 protein: CASSGNQGNTEAFF; J gene: TRBJ1-1; V gene: TRBV9; D gene: NA; clone size: NA
CDR3 DNA: TGCGCCAGCAGCAAGGGGCGGCTAGCGGGGGGGCCTTGGTACAATGAGCAGTTCTTC; CDR3 protein: CASSKGRLAGGPWYNEQFF; J gene: TRBJ2-1; V gene: TRBV4-3; D gene: TRBD2; clone size: NA
CDR3 DNA: TGTGCCAGCAGCTTAGATCCCTCCTACAATGAGCAGTTCTTC; CDR3 protein: CASSLDPSYNEQFF; J gene: TRBJ2-1; V gene: TRBV11-3; D gene: NA; clone size: NA
CDR3 DNA: TGTGCCAGCAACCCAGGCGGCTCAGGGGGCGTAAGGGTCACTGAAGCTTTCTTT; CDR3 protein: CASNPGGSGGVRVTEAFF; J gene: TRBJ1-1; V gene: TRBV7-9; D gene: TRBD1; clone size: NA
CDR3 DNA: TGTGCCAGCAGTTTTTCCCCTCGGATCTACAATGAGCAGTTCTTC; CDR3 protein: CASSFSPRIYNEQFF; J gene: TRBJ2-1; V gene: TRBV28; D gene: NA; clone size: NA
CDR3 DNA: TGCAGTGCTAGGTTGCCCTATGGCTACACCTTC; CDR3 protein: CSARLPYGYTF; J gene: TRBJ1-2; V gene: TRBV20-1; D gene: NA; clone size: NA
CDR3 DNA: TGTGCCAGCAGCCCTCGGACGGGAAGCACAGATACGCAGTATTTT; CDR3 protein: CASSPRTGSTDTQYF; J gene: TRBJ2-3; V gene: TRBV7-9; D gene: NA; clone size: NA
CDR3 DNA: TGTGCCAGCAGTCCGATCCGCGGGGAGCTGTTTTTT; CDR3 protein: CASSPIRGELFF; J gene: TRBJ2-2; V gene: TRBV6-5; D gene: NA; clone size: NA
CDR3 DNA: TGTGCCAGCAGAGACAGGGGGAACTATGGCTACACCTTC; CDR3 protein: CASRDRGNYGYTF; J gene: TRBJ1-2; V gene: TRBV5-3; D gene: TRBD1; clone size: NA
CDR3 DNA: TGTGCCAGCAGCTTAGAGCCGAACACTGAAGCTTTCTTT; CDR3 protein: CASSLEPNTEAFF; J gene: TRBJ1-1; V gene: TRBV7-9; D gene: NA; clone size: NA
CDR3 DNA: TGTGCCAGCAGGGGAGGACAGGGTAATCAGCCCCAGCATTTT; CDR3 protein: CASRGGQGNQPQHF; J gene: TRBJ1-5; V gene: TRBV2; D gene: TRBD1; clone size: NA
CDR3 DNA: TGTGCCAGCAGCTTGATCCAGCATAACCAAGAGACCCAGTACTTC; CDR3 protein: CASSLIQHNQETQYF; J gene: TRBJ2-5; V gene: TRBV5-4; D gene: NA; clone size: once
CDR3 DNA: TGTGCCAGCAGTCCGTCGGGGGATCTGGATGGCTACACCTTC; CDR3 protein: CASSPSGDLDGYTF; J gene: TRBJ1-2; V gene: TRBV6-5; D gene: NA; clone size: once
CDR3 DNA: TGTGCCAGCAGCTTAGGGTGGGGACAGCCGAACACCGGGGAGCTGTTTTTT; CDR3 protein: CASSLGWGQPNTGELFF; J gene: TRBJ2-2; V gene: TRBV11-2; D gene: TRBD1; clone size: NA
CDR3 DNA: TGTGCCAGCAGCTTAACGGCCTCGGGGAACACTGAAGCTTTCTTT; CDR3 protein: CASSLTASGNTEAFF; J gene: TRBJ1-1; V gene: TRBV7-3; D gene: NA; clone size: NA
CDR3 DNA: TGTGCCATCAGTGACCCGGGAGAAACGACAGATACGCAGTATTTT; CDR3 protein: CAISDPGETTDTQYF; J gene: TRBJ2-3; V gene: TRBV10-3; D gene: NA; clone size: NA
CDR3 DNA: TGTGCCAGCAGGAGACTGGACAGGGGGCTTCTGGATGGCTACACCTTC; CDR3 protein: CASRRLDRGLLDGYTF; J gene: TRBJ1-2; V gene: TRBV28; D gene: TRBD1; clone size: NA
CDR3 DNA: TGTGCCAGCAGCGGACGAACAGGGTATGGAAACACCATATATTTT; CDR3 protein: CASSGRTGYGNTIYF; J gene: TRBJ1-3; V gene: TRBV9; D gene: NA; clone size: NA
CDR3 DNA: TGTGCCTGGGAAAGGGGCGCACGAGTACCCCTCCACTTT; CDR3 protein: CAWERGARVPLHF; J gene: TRBJ1-6; V gene: TRBV30; D gene: NA; clone size: NA
CDR3 DNA: TGTGCCAGCACAGGTTATAATAGCAATCAGCCCCAGCATTTT; CDR3 protein: CASTGYNSNQPQHF; J gene: TRBJ1-5; V gene: TRBV2; D gene: NA; clone size: NA